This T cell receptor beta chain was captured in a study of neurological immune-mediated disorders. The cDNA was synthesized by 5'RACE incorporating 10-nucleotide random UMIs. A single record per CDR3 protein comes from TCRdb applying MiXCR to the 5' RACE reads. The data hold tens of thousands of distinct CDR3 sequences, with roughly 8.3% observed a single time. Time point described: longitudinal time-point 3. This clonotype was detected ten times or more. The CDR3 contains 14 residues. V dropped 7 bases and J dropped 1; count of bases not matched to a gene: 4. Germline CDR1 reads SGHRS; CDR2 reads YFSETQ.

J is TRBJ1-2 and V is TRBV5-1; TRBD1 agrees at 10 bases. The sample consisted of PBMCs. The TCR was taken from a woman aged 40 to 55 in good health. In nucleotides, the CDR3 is TGCGCCAGCGGACGGACAGGGGGTAACTATGGCTACACCTTC. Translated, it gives CASGRTGGNYGYTF.